This record looks at one TCR beta chain sequence and its context. Its antigen is undetermined. This CDR3 contains 16 residues. CDR1 SEHNR and CDR2 FQNEAQ come from the germline V gene (reference sequence). After removal of 1 base from V and 4 bases from J, the junction contained 8 bases not matched to a gene. Measured with immunoSEQ multiplex PCR; TCRdb has only the in-frame clones, and not every one. The sample lists 40,000 or so clones, roughly 90% occurring once. This sample stems from a study of lymphopenia after photon versus proton radiotherapy. Study-wide results and limits: Under photons, naive T cells and diversity fell while effector/memory populations rose. Better survival with proton therapy was suggested as possible, not demonstrated. Post-nadir TCR diversity decline inversely tracked overall survival among those who died.

The sample here was peripheral blood, taken from a patient treated with photon-based radiotherapy. The origin of this receptor is a man in his fifties or sixties with cholangiocarcinoma. This chain connects TRBV7-9 to TRBJ1-2; 8 nucleotides align to TRBD1. CDR3 nucleotide sequence: TGTGCCAGCAGCTTAGTCGGACAGGGACGTGGCTATGGCTACACCTTC. Translation: CASSLVGQGRGYGYTF.